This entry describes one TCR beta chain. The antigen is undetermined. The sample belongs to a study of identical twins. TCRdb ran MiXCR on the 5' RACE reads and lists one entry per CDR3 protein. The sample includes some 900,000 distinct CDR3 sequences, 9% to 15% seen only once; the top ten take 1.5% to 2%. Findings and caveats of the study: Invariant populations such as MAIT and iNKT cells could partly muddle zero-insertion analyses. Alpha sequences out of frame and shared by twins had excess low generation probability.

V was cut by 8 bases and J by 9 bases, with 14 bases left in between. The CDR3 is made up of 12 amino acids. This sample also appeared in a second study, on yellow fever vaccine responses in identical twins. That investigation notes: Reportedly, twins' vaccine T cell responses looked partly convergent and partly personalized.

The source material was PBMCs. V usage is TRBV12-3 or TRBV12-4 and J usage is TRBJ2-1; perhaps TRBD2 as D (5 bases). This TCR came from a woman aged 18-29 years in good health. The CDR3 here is CASSGRVSEQFF. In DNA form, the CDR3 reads TGTGCCAGCTCTGGGCGGGTGTCTGAGCAGTTCTTC.